This TCR beta chain was captured by sequencing in a study of identical twins. General study results and limits: Out-of-frame beta sequences exhibited a weaker degree of excess twin sharing. Models came in too low on out-of-frame TCR alpha sharing in monozygotic twins.

One entry per CDR3 protein, called by TCRdb with MiXCR from the 5' RACE reads. The sample consists of some 500,000 distinct CDR3 sequences, under 25% of them appearing once. In its sample, this clonotype was seen many times. The antigen remains undetermined. V dropped 0 bases and J dropped 1; count of bases not matched to a gene: 7. The CDR3 is 17 residues long. Germline V gene data show CDR1 as SGHAT and CDR2 as FQNNGV. The sample also formed part of further work on T cells expressing NK-cell markers. From that paper: Sorted T-cell subsets CD3+CD56+NKG2C+, CD3+CD56+NKG2C- and CD3+CD56-NKG2C+ were TCR beta-sequenced.

The sequenced material came from CD4+ T cells sorted from blood. The chain has TRBV11-2 and TRBJ2-3, with 7 bases fitting TRBD1. The TCR originated in a woman between 18 and 29 years old in good health. As DNA, the CDR3 is TGTGCCAGCAGCTTAGACCAGACAGGGTTCGGCACAGATACGCAGTATTTT. Amino acids: CASSLDQTGFGTDTQYF.